This TCR beta chain was retrieved from a study of STAT3 mutations in large granular lymphocyte leukemia. Study results and limitations: At least one immunodominant TCR beta clonotype appeared in every T-cell large granular lymphocyte leukemia patient. No sample exists from the first appearance of each clone.

The assay was immunoSEQ multiplex PCR, and TCRdb's table has in-frame clones only and misses some. The sample has more than 10,000 clones, 80% to 90% seen once. As for this clone: Its matching antigen is unknown.

The CDR3 is 17 amino acids. The germline gives CDR1 LGHNA, CDR2 YSLEER. Losses at the gene ends were 0 bases for V and 2 bases for J; bases not matched to a gene: 7. This sequence joins TRBV4-3 and TRBJ2-3; TRBD2 agrees at 8 bases. This receptor was obtained from a human donor with T large granular lymphocyte leukemia. Some clones in this sample may be carry-over from other donors' samples. Sequenced: PBMCs. The CDR3 DNA follows: TGCGCCAGCAGCCAAGAAGGAGTAGCGGGGACCACAGATACGCAGTATTTT. Its translation is CASSQEGVAGTTDTQYF.